Listed here are 20 T cell receptor beta chains from one sample, sequenced in a study of cytomegalovirus exposure and HLA in healthy donors. PCR was performed using 60 Vbeta and 13 Jbeta primers. The protocol was immunoSEQ multiplex PCR, while the TCRdb copy is restricted to in-frame clones and leaves out a portion. The table gives roughly 55,000 clones; the top ten clones make up approximately 8.9% of it. The sample comprised PBMCs. Every receptor here comes from a man between 50 and 59 years old in good health and CMV-seropositive.

V gene TRBV29-1 combines with J gene TRBJ2-5, with 7 bases lining up with TRBD2. Germline V gene sequence: CDR1 SQVTM, CDR2 ANQGSEA. The CDR3 loop spans 12 amino acids. CDR3 coding DNA: TGCAGTTCGACTAGCAACGAGGAGACCCAGTACTTC. It codes for CSSTSNEETQYF.

This chain connects TRBV4-3 to TRBJ1-1, with TRBD1 as a possible D gene (6 bases). CDR3 length: 15 amino acids. V was shortened by 5 bases and J by 3 bases, with 16 bases between the two germline ends. CDR1 and CDR2 (germline): LGHNA, YSLEER. CDR3 nucleotide sequence: TGCGCCAGCAGCACCTCAGGACAGCTCTACACTGAAGCTTTCTTT. Translated: CASSTSGQLYTEAFF.

This chain uses TRBV2 with TRBJ1-5, with D uncertain. V was pared by 6 bases and J by 4 bases, with 10 bases between. The length of the CDR3 is 13 residues. Germline CDR1 is SNHLY and CDR2 is FYNNEI. The CDR3 region is CASSADGNQPQHF. The CDR3 bases are TGTGCCAGCAGCGCCGACGGGAATCAGCCCCAGCATTTT. Using reference TRBV2 and TRBJ1-5 for the parts outside the CDR3, the full variable domain is EPEVTQTPSHQVTQMGQEVILRCVPISNHLYFYWYRQILGQKVEFLVSFYNNEISEKSEIFDDQFSVERPDGSNFTLKIRSTKLEDSAMYFCASSADGNQPQHFGDGTRLSIL.

The chain employs TRBV5-1 and TRBJ2-7, with D tentatively TRBD2 (5 bases). The germline gives CDR1 SGHRS, CDR2 YFSETQ. The CDR3 has 14 residues. Trimming took 1 base from V and 2 from J, leaving 10 bases between them. The CDR3 here is CASSLLAEAYEQYF. In nucleotides, the CDR3 is TGCGCCAGCAGCTTGCTGGCGGAGGCCTACGAGCAGTACTTC.

The chain joins TRBV28 to TRBJ2-7, with a weak D call TRBD1 (6 bases). Germline values: CDR1 MDHEN, CDR2 SYDVKM. V lost 5 bases and J lost 0, with 17 bases in between. The CDR3 is made up of 16 amino acids. CDR3 nucleotide sequence: TGTGCCAGCAGTCCCCCCGGGACAAGGGCCTCCTACGAGCAGTACTTC. Protein product: CASSPPGTRASYEQYF.

This chain connects TRBV19 to TRBJ1-1; weak D call: TRBD1 (6 bases). V gave up 6 bases and J gave up 1 base, with 15 bases separating them. Germline V lookup: CDR1 LNHDA, CDR2 SQIVND (reference sequence). The CDR3 extends over 15 amino acids. Here the CDR3 DNA reads TGTGCCAGTAGATTAGGGGGAAGGAGGAACACTGAAGCTTTCTTT. It translates to CASRLGGRRNTEAFF.

CDR3 in amino acids: CASSQDLRGSSYNEQFF. The CDR3 DNA sequence: TGCGCCAGCAGCCAAGACCTAAGGGGGAGCTCCTACAATGAGCAGTTCTTC. The genes are TRBV4-3 and TRBJ2-1; TRBD1 is a possible D gene (6 bases). The CDR3 has 17 amino acids. Germline V CDR1 and CDR2: LGHNA, YSLEER. Trimming removed 0 bases at V and 0 bases at J, with 12 bases between.

The rearrangement joins TRBV6-6 to TRBJ2-1; D call uncertain. The V end lost 5 bases, the J end lost 8 bases, and 13 bases lay between the germline ends. Per the germline V gene, CDR1 is MNHNY and CDR2 is SVGAGI (reference sequence). There are 13 residues in the CDR3. The CDR3: CASSPTLDYEQFF. The CDR3 bases are TGTGCCAGCAGTCCTACTCTAGATTATGAGCAGTTCTTC.

This chain uses TRBV4-3 with TRBJ2-7; 11 nucleotides align to TRBD2. CDR1 is LGHNA, CDR2 YSLEER, per germline. V shed 1 base, J shed 6 bases, and the junction held 5 bases outside the gene matches. The CDR3 runs 15 residues. The CDR3 DNA sequence: TGCGCCAGCAGCCAAGCCTTAGCGGGGGGGAGCGAGCAGTACTTC. This gives the protein CASSQALAGGSEQYF.

The genes are TRBV5-1 and TRBJ1-4; 8 bases match TRBD1. Per the germline V gene, CDR1 is SGHRS and CDR2 is YFSETQ. The CDR3 extends over 16 amino acids. With 2 bases clipped from V and 3 bases from J, the junction kept 6 bases outside the gene matches. CDR3 region: CASSLDRGGANEKLFF. In DNA, the CDR3 is TGCGCCAGCAGCTTAGACAGGGGTGGTGCTAATGAAAAACTGTTTTTT.

V is TRBV4-1 and J is TRBJ1-6; weak D call: TRBD1 (5 bases). The CDR3 extends over 16 amino acids. The germline gives CDR1 MGHRA, CDR2 YSYEKL. Trimming shortened V by 5 bases and J by 2 bases, and 13 bases separated the two germline ends. The CDR3 loop reads CASSNRLGAYNSPLHF. CDR3 nucleotides: TGCGCCAGCAGCAACAGGCTTGGCGCCTATAATTCACCCCTCCACTTT.

The CDR3 region is CASSSDRGGRDGYTF. As DNA, the CDR3 is TGTGCCAGCAGCTCCGACAGGGGAGGTCGAGATGGCTACACCTTC. The chain joins TRBV5-4 to TRBJ1-2; 8 bases are shared with TRBD1. Germline values: CDR1 SGHNT, CDR2 YYREEE (reference sequence). V was clipped by 3 bases and J by 6 bases; unmatched bases: 10. This CDR3 comprises 15 residues. Supplemented by reference TRBV5-4 and TRBJ1-2, the full variable domain reads ETGVTQSPTHLIKTRGQQVTLRCSSQSGHNTVSWYQQALGQGPQFIFQYYREEENGRGNFPPRFSGLQFPNYSSELNVNALELDDSALYLCASSSDRGGRDGYTFGSGTRLTVV.

The chain links TRBV10-3 to TRBJ2-2; 8 bases map to TRBD1. Germline V CDR1 and CDR2: ENHRY, SYGVKD. The V segment lost 8 bases and the J segment 5 bases; nucleotides outside the gene matches: 10. The CDR3 loop spans 15 amino acids. CDR3 protein: CAIGGGQAVTGELFF. CDR3 nucleotide sequence: TGTGCCATCGGTGGGGGACAGGCAGTAACCGGGGAGCTGTTTTTT.

The chain is built from TRBV27 and TRBJ2-7, with a possible D match to TRBD1 (6 bases). This CDR3 is built from 15 residues. The germline V and J ends were trimmed by 8 bases and 4 bases, with 21 bases remaining between them. In germline, CDR1 is MNHEY, CDR2 SMNVEV (reference sequence). CDR3 region: CASSHATGTVYEQYF. As DNA, the CDR3 is TGTGCCAGCTCCCACGCCACAGGGACCGTATACGAGCAGTACTTC.

V usage is TRBV15 and J usage is TRBJ2-7; 7 bases fit TRBD1. The germline V gene has CDR1 LNHNV and CDR2 YYDKDF (reference sequence). The CDR3 totals 13 residues. V dropped 7 bases and J dropped 3; count of bases not matched to a gene: 6. This CDR3 is CATTSDRNYEQYF. CDR3 DNA: TGTGCCACCACATCGGACAGGAACTACGAGCAGTACTTC.

The chain carries TRBV30 and TRBJ1-1, with D possibly TRBD1 on 5 matching bases. The V gene's germline CDR1 is GTSNPN and CDR2 SVGIG (reference sequence). V lost 3 bases to trimming and J lost 13 bases, with 12 bases between them. This CDR3 is built from 10 residues. In DNA, the CDR3 is TGTGCCTGGAGAGGGGCGGGGGATTTCTTT. It is translated as CAWRGAGDFF.

V and J are TRBV18 and TRBJ2-3; TRBD2 agrees at 9 bases. The length of the CDR3 is 15 residues. V gave up 4 bases and J gave up 1 base; unmatched junction bases: 3. Germline CDR1 is KGHSH and CDR2 is LQKENI. The CDR3 protein is CASSRGGAGTDTQYF. CDR3 nucleotides: TGTGCCAGCTCACGCGGGGGGGCCGGCACAGATACGCAGTATTTT.

The V gene is TRBV7-2, the J gene TRBJ1-1, with D possibly being TRBD1 (6 bases). The germline V gene encodes CDR1 SGHTA and CDR2 FQGNSA. The CDR3 loop spans 15 amino acids. Deletions cut 5 bases from V and 1 base from J, with 14 bases between. CDR3 coding DNA: TGTGCCAGCAGCGGGGGCAGGGGCCCGAACACTGAAGCTTTCTTT. Its protein is CASSGGRGPNTEAFF. Full variable domain (rest looked up from reference TRBV7-2 and TRBJ1-1): GAGVSQSPSNKVTEKGKDVELRCDPISGHTALYWYRQSLGQGLEFLIYFQGNSAPDKSGLPSDRFSAERTGGSVSTLTIQRTQQEDSAVYLCASSGGRGPNTEAFFGQGTRLTVV.

The rearrangement links TRBV18 to TRBJ2-7; D possibly corresponds to TRBD2 (5 bases). CDR1 is KGHSH and CDR2 is LQKENI in the germline V gene. V gave up 5 bases and J gave up 6 bases, with 11 bases separating them. This CDR3 comprises 12 residues. The CDR3 is CASSASGPEQYF. Here the CDR3 DNA reads TGTGCCAGCTCAGCCAGCGGTCCCGAGCAGTACTTC.

This rearrangement joins TRBV6-6 to TRBJ1-5, with TRBD1 as a possible D gene (5 bases). CDR3 length: 16 residues. The germline V gene has CDR1 MNHNY and CDR2 SVGAGI (reference sequence). Trimming cost V 6 bases and J 6 bases, with 21 bases left between them. DNA for the CDR3: TGTGCCAGCAGAAAGGGAGGGGACGCCTTGAGTCAGCCCCAGCATTTT. It is translated as CASRKGGDALSQPQHF.